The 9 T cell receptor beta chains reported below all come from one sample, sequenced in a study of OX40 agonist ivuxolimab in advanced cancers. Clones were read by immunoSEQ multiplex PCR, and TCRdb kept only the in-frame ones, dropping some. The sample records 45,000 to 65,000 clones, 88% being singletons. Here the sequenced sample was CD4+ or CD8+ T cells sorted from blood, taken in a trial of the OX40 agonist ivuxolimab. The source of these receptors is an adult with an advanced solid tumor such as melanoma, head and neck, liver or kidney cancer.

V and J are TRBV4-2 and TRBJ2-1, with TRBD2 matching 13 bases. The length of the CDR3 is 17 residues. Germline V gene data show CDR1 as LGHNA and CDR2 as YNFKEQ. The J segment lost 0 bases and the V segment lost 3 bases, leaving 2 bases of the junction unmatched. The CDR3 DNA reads TGTGCCAGCAGCCAGGGACTAGCGGGGAGCTCCTACAATGAGCAGTTCTTC. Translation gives CASSQGLAGSSYNEQFF.

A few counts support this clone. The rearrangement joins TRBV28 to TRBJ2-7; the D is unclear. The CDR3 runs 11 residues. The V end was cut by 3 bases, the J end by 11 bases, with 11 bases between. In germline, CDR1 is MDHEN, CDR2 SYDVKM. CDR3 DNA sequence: TGTGCCAGCAGTTTCAGTACTTCCAAGTACTTC. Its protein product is CASSFSTSKYF.

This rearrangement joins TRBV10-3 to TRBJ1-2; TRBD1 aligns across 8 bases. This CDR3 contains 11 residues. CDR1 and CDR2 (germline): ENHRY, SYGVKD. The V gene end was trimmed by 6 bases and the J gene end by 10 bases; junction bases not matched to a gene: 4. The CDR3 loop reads CAIRDREDYTF. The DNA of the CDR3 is TGTGCCATCAGGGACAGGGAGGACTACACCTTC.

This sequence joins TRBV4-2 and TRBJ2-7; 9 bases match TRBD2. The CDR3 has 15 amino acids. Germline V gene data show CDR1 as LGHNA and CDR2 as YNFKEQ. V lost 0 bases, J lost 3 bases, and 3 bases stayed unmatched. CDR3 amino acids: CASSQEAGGSYEQYF. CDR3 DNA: TGTGCCAGCAGCCAAGAAGCGGGAGGTAGCTACGAGCAGTACTTC.

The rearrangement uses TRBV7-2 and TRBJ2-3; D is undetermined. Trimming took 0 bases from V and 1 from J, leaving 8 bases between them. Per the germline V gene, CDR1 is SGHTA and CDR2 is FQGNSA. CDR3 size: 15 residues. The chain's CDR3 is CASSLAIVRTDTQYF. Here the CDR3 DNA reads TGTGCCAGCAGCTTAGCGATCGTTCGCACAGATACGCAGTATTTT.

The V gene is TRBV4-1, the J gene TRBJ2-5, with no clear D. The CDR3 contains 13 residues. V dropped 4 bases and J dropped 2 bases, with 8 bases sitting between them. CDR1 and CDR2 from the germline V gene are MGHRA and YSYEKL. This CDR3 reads CASSLALQETQYF. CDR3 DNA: TGCGCCAGCAGCCTTGCCCTACAAGAGACCCAGTACTTC.

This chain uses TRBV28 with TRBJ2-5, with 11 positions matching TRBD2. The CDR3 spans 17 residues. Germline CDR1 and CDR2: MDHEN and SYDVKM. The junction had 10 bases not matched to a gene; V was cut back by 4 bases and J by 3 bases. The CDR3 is CASSYRSGRALKETQYF. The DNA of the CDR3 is TGTGCCAGCAGTTATCGTAGCGGGAGGGCCTTGAAAGAGACCCAGTACTTC.

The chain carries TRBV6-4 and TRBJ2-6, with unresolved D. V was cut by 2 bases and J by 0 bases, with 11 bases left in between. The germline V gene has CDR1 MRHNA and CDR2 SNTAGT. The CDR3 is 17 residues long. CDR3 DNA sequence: TGTGCCAGCAGTGACAGACCGGCCAGCTCTGGGGCCAACGTCCTGACTTTC. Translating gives CASSDRPASSGANVLTF.

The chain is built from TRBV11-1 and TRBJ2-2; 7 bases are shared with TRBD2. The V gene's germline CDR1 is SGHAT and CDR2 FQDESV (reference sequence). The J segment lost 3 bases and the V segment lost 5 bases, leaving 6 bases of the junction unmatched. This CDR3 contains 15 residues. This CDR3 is CASSLRDYYTGELFF. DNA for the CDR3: TGTGCCAGCAGCCTCCGGGACTACTACACCGGGGAGCTGTTTTTT.